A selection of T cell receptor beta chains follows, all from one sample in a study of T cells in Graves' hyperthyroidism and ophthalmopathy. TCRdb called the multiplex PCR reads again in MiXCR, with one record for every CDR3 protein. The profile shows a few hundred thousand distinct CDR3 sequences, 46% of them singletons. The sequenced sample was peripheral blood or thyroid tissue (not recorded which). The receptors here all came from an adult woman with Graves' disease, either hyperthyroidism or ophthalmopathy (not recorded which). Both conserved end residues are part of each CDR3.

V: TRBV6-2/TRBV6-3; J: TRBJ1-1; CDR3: CASSYLAQNTEAFF
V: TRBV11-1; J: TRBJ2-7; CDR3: CASSFGAGFSYEQYF
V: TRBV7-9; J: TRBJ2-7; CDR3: CAVGGTVYEQYF
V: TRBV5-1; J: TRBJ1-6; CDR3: CASSEEQGANSPLHF
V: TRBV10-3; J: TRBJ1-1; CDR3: CAIRTSAEAFF
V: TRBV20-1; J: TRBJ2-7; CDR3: CSATSRQGAYEQYF
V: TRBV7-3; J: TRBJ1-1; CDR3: CASSPAGGLNTEAFF
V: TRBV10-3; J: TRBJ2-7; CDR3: CAISAASGTVPTYEQYF
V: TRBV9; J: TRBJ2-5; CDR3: CASSATSGYSQETQYF
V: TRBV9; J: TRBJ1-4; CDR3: CASSVAAGGDEKLFF
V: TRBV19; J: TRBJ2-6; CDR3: CASSPGTGRYSGANVLTF
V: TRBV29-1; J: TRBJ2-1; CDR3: CSVETSGSPWNEQFF
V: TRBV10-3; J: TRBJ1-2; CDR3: CAIMVENYGYTF
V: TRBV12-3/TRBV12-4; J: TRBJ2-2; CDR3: CASRGQTLYTGELFF
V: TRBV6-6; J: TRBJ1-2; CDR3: CASRQGGAGYDYTF
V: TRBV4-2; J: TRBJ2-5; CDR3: CASSQDRLATDTQYF
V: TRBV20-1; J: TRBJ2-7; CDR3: CSATLTSYEQYF
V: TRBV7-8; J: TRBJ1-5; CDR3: CASSPNRRALNQPQHF